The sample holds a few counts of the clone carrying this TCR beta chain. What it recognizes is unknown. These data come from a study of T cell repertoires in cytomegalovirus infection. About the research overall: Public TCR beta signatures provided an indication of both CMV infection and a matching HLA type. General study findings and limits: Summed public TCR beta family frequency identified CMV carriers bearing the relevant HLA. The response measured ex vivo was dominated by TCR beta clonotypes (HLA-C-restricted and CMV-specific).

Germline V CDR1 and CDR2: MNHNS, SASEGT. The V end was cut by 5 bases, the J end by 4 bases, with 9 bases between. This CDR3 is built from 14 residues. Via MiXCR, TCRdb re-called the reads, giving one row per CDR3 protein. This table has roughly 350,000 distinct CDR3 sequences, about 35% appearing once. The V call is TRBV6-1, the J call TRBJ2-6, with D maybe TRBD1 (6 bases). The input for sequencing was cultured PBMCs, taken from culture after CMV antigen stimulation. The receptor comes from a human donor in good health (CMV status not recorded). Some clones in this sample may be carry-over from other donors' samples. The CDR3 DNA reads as TGTGCCAGCAGTACAGGGACCGGGGCCAACGTCCTGACTTTC. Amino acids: CASSTGTGANVLTF.